This T cell receptor (beta chain) was sequenced during a study of the immune and genomic landscape of osteosarcoma (dated by TCRdb to between 2020 and 2021). Some background on the complete study: The overall cohort was composed of about 50 pediatric and adult patients with high-grade osteosarcoma, and a median age at diagnosis of approximately 25 years (range 5-81) was recorded. Poor-risk disease was overrepresented in the cohort, as 73% of patients had an unfavorable pathologic response to standard therapy and more than 55% had died. In the overall cohort, under 65% of patients were male, and localized disease at diagnosis was presented by 75% to 85% of patients. Osteosarcoma specimens were profiled with whole genome, RNA and T-cell receptor sequencing plus immunohistochemistry and reverse phase protein arrays so that immunogenic potential could be defined. The osteosarcoma immunogenomic landscape was characterized by integrating TCR sequencing results with transcriptome, protein array and immunostaining data. An explanation for the limited clinical activity of immune checkpoint inhibitors in osteosarcoma was sought in the study. Each of a few patients provided a couple of samples from the same tumor site.

What the work shows at the level of the full study, not this receptor alone: TCR productive clonality was greater in the immune-hot C3 cluster than in the cold C1 cluster, although TCR productive clonality remained low overall. Overall, productive TCR clonality was low, with a mean of 0.09 and a maximum of 0.3, which suggests limited clonal expansion of T cells. No statistical method determined sample size because osteosarcoma is rare and all possible samples were collected. In five cases, a single hyperexpanded clone dominated the repertoire, and each of these five cases had fewer than 100 T-cell clonotypes. Clonality benchmarks came from external normal skin and healthy peripheral blood data rather than matched normal tissue. Along with the frozen tumor specimens, matched blood was collected from just two patients.

Post-treatment primary, local recurrence and metastasis tumors from poor-prognosis patients were used as specimens. Regarding this clone: The antigen it recognizes is unknown. No base-level quality is on record; no much larger clone is a single base apart.

The germline V gene supplies CDR1 SGHVS and CDR2 FNYEAQ. Cut back by 3 bases and 8 bases, the V and J ends lie 12 bases apart. Reading from cysteine to phenylalanine, the CDR3 counts 13 amino acids. CDR3 DNA is the only sequence kept; it has 39 bases, read in frame from the first base. TCR beta chain CDR3 regions were immunosequenced using the ImmunoSEQ Assay (Adaptive Biotechnologies). The published analysis was carried out like this. The ImmunoSEQ Analyzer platform was used to export TCRB rearrangements, read counts, read proportions and gene usage. T-cell clonality was computed as 1 minus Pielou's evenness on productive rearrangements. Clonal space homeostasis binned clonotypes as rare, small, medium, large or hyperexpanded (0.01 to 1 of the repertoire). TCR productive clonality was compared across immune clusters C1, C2 and C3 using the Wilcoxon rank sum test. TCRdb limited this immuneACCESS table to in-frame rearrangements with V and J called. A share of clones is missing; checked studies link under half to unresolved V genes, and the rest is unexplained. Clone size and V and J calls were adopted from that table, with D and trimming inferred from the DNA. Here the sample has about 10,000 clones; 70% to 80% occur a single time. The ten biggest clones cover roughly 18% of the sample.

This clonotype was obtained from a human donor with osteosarcoma. The specimen sequenced was osteosarcoma tumor tissue from the lung. In this chain, TRBV7-6 is recombined with TRBJ2-3; a tentative D match to TRBD2 spans 7 bases. The DNA sequence is TGTGCCAGCAGCTTGGGGGGGCCAGGTACGCAGTATTTT. Its protein reads: CASSLGGPGTQYF.